This passage covers 10 T cell receptor beta chains from one sample sequenced in a study of Ad26.COV2.S vaccination and SARS-CoV-2 variants. Treatment meaning: 15 to 20 received Ad26.COV2.S at low or high dose, single or two shots; about five received placebo; per-sample allocation not given. After the first vaccine or placebo injection, samples were drawn on day 63. Sequencing was performed with immunoSEQ multiplex PCR; in TCRdb, only in-frame clones are kept and a portion is missing. The table has over 350,000 clones, around nine tenths seen once; the top ten hold roughly 3.5%. The sequenced sample was peripheral blood, obtained in a trial of Ad26.COV2.S vaccine versus placebo. These receptor sequences come from a person aged 18-65 years who received the Ad26.COV2.S COVID-19 vaccine or a placebo.

The chain couples TRBV6-5 to TRBJ2-1; 12 bases are shared with TRBD2. There are 14 residues in the CDR3. J was trimmed by 10 bases and V by 7 bases; bases with no gene match: 8. Germline-derived CDR1 and CDR2 are MNHEY and SVGAGI. The CDR3 reads CASTRLAGDREQFF. The CDR3 bases are TGTGCCAGCACCCGACTAGCGGGGGACAGGGAGCAGTTCTTC.

The gene calls are TRBV3-1 (or the pseudogene TRBV3-2) and TRBJ1-2, with D possibly matching TRBD1 (6 bases). Germline CDR1 is LGHDT and CDR2 is YNNKEL (reference sequence). CDR3 size: 18 residues. Trimming removed 0 bases at V and 7 bases at J, with 24 bases between. The CDR3 sequence is CASSQDGAGEGGYGGYTF. Here the CDR3 DNA reads TGTGCCAGCAGCCAAGATGGGGCAGGGGAAGGTGGATATGGTGGCTACACCTTC.

Turning to this clone: Distinct nucleotide sequences in the sample also encode this CDR3. The V gene is TRBV24-1, the J gene TRBJ2-3; D remains unclear. The CDR3 sequence is 12 residues long. V lost 5 bases to trimming and J lost 0 bases, with 2 bases between them. Germline V gene sequence: CDR1 KGHDR, CDR2 SFDVKD. The CDR3 DNA reads as TGTGCCACCAGTGGGAGCACAGATACGCAGTATTTT. Amino acid sequence: CATSGSTDTQYF.

The V and J genes are TRBV4-2 and TRBJ1-5; D gene ambiguous. Germline V gene lookup returns CDR1 LGHNA and CDR2 YNFKEQ. Deletions cut 0 bases from V and 6 bases from J, with 6 bases between. The CDR3 runs 13 residues. CDR3: CASSQETSQPQHF. CDR3 bases: TGTGCCAGCAGCCAAGAGACCTCTCAGCCCCAGCATTTT.

V and J are TRBV6-1 and TRBJ1-2, with 11 bases lining up with TRBD1. In germline, CDR1 is MNHNS, CDR2 SASEGT. CDR3 length: 16 residues. V trimming: 2 bases; J trimming: 4 bases; junction bases outside the gene matches: 6. CDR3 nucleotides: TGTGCCAGCAGTGAAAGGACAGGGGGCGCAGGCTATGGCTACACCTTC. As protein: CASSERTGGAGYGYTF.

V and J are TRBV3-1 (or the pseudogene TRBV3-2) and TRBJ2-7; D call uncertain. V lost 4 bases, J lost 5 bases, and 9 bases lay in between. The CDR3 is 12 amino acids. The germline gives CDR1 LGHDT, CDR2 YNNKEL (reference sequence). In DNA, the CDR3 is TGTGCCAGCAGCCGGAAAACCAACGAGCAGTACTTC. Its translation: CASSRKTNEQYF.

The V call is TRBV3-1 (or the pseudogene TRBV3-2), the J call TRBJ2-5, with D possibly being TRBD2 (5 bases). Germline CDR1 LGHDT, CDR2 YNNKEL (reference sequence). V was shortened by 0 bases and J by 3 bases, with 14 bases between the two germline ends. The CDR3 consists of 16 residues. The CDR3 loop is CASSQDWAGSEETQYF. The CDR3 DNA follows: TGTGCCAGCAGCCAAGATTGGGCGGGTTCTGAAGAGACCCAGTACTTC.

In DNA form, the CDR3 reads TGTGCCAGCAGCTTAGGACAGGGGGCGGACGAGCAGTACTTC. This sequence encodes CASSLGQGADEQYF. The rearrangement joins TRBV7-2 to TRBJ2-7; 10 nucleotides line up with TRBD1. From germline, CDR1 is SGHTA and CDR2 FQGNSA. The ends lost 1 base at V and 5 bases at J; junction bases unmatched: 2. The CDR3 has 14 residues.

In DNA form, the CDR3 reads TGTGCCAGCAGCTTAATGTGGGTCGGACAGCCCCAGCATTTT. It yields the protein CASSLMWVGQPQHF. This rearrangement joins TRBV7-8 to TRBJ1-5; D call uncertain. V lost 2 bases and J 7 bases, leaving 12 bases between the germline ends. This CDR3 is 14 amino acids long. Germline-derived CDR1 and CDR2 are SGHVS and FQNEAQ.

This clone was detected only a few times. The chain uses TRBV5-4 and TRBJ1-2; D might be TRBD1 (5 bases). V lost 4 bases, J lost 4 bases, and 8 bases lay in between. From germline, CDR1 is SGHNT and CDR2 YYREEE (reference sequence). This CDR3 spans 12 amino acids. CDR3 loop: CASSRDGYGYTF. The CDR3 DNA sequence: TGTGCCAGCAGCCGGGACGGCTATGGCTACACCTTC.